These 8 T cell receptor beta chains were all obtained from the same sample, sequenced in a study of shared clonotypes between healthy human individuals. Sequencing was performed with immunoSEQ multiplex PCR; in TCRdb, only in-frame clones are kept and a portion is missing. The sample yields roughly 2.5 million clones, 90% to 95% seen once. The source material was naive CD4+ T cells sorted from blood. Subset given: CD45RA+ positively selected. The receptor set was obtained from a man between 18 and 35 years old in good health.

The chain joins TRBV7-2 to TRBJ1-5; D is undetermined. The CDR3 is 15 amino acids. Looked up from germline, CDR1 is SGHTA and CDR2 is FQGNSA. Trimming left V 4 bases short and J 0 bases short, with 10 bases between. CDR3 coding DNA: TGTGCCAGCAGCTCGGGGATATATAGCAATCAGCCCCAGCATTTT. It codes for CASSSGIYSNQPQHF.

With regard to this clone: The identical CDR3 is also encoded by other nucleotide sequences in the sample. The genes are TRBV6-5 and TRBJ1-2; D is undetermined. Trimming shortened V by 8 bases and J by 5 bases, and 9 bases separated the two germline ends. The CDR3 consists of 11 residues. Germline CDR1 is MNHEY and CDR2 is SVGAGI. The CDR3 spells CASSPGYGYTF. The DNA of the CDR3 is TGTGCCAGCTCCCCCGGGTATGGCTACACCTTC.

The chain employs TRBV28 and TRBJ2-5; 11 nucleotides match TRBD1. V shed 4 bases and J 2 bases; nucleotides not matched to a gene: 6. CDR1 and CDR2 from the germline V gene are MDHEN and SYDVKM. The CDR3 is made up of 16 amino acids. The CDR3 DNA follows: TGTGCCAGCAGTTCCCCCGGGGACAGGGGGCAAGAGACCCAGTACTTC. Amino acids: CASSSPGDRGQETQYF.

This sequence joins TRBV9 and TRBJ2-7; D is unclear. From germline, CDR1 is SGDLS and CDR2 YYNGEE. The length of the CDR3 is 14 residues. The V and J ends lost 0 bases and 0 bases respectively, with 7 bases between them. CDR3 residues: CASSVVRSSYEQYF. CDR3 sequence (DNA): TGTGCCAGCAGCGTAGTAAGGAGCTCCTACGAGCAGTACTTC.

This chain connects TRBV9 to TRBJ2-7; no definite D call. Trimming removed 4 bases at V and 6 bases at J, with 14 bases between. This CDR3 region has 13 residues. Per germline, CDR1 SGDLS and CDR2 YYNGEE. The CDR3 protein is CASSSAPSLEQYF. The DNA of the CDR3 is TGTGCCAGCAGCTCAGCCCCGTCGCTCGAGCAGTACTTC.

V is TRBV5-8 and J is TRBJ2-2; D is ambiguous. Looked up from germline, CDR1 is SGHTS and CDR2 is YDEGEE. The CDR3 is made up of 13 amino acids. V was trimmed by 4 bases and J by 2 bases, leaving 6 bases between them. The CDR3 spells CASSRDNTGELFF. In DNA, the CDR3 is TGTGCCAGCAGCAGAGATAACACCGGGGAGCTGTTTTTT.

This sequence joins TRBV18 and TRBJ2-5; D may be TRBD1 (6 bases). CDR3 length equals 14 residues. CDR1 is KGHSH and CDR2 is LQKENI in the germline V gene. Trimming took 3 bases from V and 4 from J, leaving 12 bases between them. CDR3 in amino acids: CASSPTGSGETQYF. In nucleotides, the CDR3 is TGTGCCAGCTCACCTACAGGGAGCGGAGAGACCCAGTACTTC.

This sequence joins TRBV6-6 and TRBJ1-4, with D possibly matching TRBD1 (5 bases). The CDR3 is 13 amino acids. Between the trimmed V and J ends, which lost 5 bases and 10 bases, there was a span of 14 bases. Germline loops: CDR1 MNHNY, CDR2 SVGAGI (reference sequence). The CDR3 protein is CASSPPGPGKLFF. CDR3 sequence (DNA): TGTGCCAGCAGTCCCCCGGGACCAGGAAAACTGTTTTTT.